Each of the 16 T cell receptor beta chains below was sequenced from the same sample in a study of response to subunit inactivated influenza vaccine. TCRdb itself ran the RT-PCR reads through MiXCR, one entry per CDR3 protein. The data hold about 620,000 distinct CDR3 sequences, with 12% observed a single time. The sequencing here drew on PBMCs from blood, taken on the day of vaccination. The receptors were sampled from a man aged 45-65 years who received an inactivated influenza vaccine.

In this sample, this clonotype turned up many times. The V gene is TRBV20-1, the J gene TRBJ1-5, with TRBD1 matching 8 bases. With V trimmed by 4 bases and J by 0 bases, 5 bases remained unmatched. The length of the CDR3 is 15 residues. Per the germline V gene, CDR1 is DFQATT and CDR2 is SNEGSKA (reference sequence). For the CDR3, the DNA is TGCAGTGCTACGGACAGGGATTATAGCAATCAGCCCCAGCATTTT. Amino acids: CSATDRDYSNQPQHF.

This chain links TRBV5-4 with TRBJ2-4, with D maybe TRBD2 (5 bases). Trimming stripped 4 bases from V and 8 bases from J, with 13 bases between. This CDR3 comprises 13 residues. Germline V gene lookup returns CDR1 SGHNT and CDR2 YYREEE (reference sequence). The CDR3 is CASSRAEEDIQYF. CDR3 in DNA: TGTGCCAGCAGCCGGGCCGAGGAGGACATTCAGTACTTC.

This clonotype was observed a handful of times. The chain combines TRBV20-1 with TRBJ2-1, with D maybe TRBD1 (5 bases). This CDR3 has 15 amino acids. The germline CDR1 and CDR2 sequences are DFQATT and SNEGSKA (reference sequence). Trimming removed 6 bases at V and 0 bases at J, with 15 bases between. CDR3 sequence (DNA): TGCAGTGCACCACCCCAGGGTAGCTCCTACAATGAGCAGTTCTTC. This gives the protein CSAPPQGSSYNEQFF.

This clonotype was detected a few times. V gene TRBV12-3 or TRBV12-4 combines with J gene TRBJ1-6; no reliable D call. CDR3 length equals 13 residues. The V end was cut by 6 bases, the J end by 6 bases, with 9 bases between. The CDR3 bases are TGTGCCAGCAGCCTCAAAGTTAATTCACCCCTCCACTTT. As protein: CASSLKVNSPLHF.

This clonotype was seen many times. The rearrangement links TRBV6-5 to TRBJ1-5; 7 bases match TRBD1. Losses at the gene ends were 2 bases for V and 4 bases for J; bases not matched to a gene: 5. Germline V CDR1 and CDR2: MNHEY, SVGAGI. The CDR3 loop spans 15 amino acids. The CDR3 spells CASSYRQGYNQPQHF. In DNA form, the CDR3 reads TGTGCCAGCAGTTACAGACAGGGTTATAATCAGCCCCAGCATTTT.

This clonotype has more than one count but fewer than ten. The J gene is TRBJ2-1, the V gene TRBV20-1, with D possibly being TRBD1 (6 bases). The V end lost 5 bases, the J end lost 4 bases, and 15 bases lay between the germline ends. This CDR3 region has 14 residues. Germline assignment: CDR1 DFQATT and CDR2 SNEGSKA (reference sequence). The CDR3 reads CSASGQLSYNEQFF. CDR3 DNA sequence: TGCAGTGCTTCTGGACAGTTGAGTTACAATGAGCAGTTCTTC.

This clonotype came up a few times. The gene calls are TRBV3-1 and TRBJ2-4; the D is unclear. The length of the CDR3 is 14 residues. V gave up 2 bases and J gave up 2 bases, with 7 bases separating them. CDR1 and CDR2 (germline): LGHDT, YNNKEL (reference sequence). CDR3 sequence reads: CASSQRVSKNIQYF. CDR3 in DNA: TGTGCCAGCAGCCAAAGGGTATCCAAAAACATTCAGTACTTC.

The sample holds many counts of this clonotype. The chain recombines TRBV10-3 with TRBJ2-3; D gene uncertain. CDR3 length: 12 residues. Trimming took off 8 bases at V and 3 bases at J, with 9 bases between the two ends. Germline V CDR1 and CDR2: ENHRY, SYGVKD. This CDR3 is CAISLTTDTQYF. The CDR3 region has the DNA TGTGCCATCTCCTTGACTACAGATACGCAGTATTTT.

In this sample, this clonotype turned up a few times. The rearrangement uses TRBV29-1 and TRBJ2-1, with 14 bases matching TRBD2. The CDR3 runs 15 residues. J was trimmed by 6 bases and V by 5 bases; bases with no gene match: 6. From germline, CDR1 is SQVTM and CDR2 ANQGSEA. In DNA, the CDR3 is TGCAGCGTTAGACTAGCGGGAGGGCCCCCCAATGAGCAGTTCTTC. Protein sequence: CSVRLAGGPPNEQFF.

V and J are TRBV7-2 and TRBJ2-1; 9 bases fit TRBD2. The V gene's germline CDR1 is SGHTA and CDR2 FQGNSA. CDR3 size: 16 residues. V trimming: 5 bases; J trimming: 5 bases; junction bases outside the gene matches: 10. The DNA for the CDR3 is TGTGCCAGCAGCCCCCTTGGCGGGAGGGCGGACAATGAGCAGTTCTTC. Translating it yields CASSPLGGRADNEQFF.

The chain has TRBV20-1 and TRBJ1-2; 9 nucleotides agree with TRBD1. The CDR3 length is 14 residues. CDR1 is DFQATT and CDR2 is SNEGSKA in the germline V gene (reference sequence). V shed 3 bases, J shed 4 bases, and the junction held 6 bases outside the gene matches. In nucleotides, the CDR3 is TGCAGTGCTAGGGGGGACAGGGTTTTCTATGGCTACACCTTC. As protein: CSARGDRVFYGYTF.

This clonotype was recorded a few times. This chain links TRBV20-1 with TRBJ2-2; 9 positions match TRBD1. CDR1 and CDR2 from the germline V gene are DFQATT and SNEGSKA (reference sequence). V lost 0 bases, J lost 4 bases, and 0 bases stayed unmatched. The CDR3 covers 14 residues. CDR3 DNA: TGCAGTGCTAGAGAACAGGGGGCCACCGGGGAGCTGTTTTTT. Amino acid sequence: CSAREQGATGELFF.

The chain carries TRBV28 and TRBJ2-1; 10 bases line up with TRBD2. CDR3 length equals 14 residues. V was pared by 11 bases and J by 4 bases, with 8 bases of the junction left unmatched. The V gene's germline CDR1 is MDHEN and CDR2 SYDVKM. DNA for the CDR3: TGTGCCTCAAGCGGGGGGGCGGGTTACAATGAGCAGTTCTTC. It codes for CASSGGAGYNEQFF.

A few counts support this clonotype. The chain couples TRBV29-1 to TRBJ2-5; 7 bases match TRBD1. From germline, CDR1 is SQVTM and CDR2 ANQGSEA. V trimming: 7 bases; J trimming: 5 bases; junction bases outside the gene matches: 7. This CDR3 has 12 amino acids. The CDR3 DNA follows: TGCAGCGCTGGACAGGTTCGGGAGACCCAGTACTTC. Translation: CSAGQVRETQYF.

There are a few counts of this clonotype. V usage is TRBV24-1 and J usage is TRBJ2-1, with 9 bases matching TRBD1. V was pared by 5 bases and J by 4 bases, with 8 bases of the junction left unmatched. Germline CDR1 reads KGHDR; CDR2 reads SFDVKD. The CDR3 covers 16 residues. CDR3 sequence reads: CATSGSGTGSYNEQFF. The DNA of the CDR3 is TGTGCCACCAGTGGCTCCGGGACAGGGTCGTACAATGAGCAGTTCTTC.

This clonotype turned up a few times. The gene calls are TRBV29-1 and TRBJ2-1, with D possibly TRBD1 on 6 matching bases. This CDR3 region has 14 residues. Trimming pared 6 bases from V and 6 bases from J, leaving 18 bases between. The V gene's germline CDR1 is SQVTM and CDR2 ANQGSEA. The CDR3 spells CSVGLRQASNEQFF. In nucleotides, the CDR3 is TGCAGCGTGGGGTTGAGACAGGCATCCAATGAGCAGTTCTTC.